Each of the 29 T cell receptor beta chains below was sequenced from the same sample in a study of T cell changes during pregnancy in multiple sclerosis. Repertoires were generated with immunoSEQ multiplex PCR, while TCRdb's copy carries only in-frame clones and drops some. The table has under 70,000 clones, 91% seen once; the top ten hold about 2.2%. Sequenced material: peripheral blood, taken in the third trimester of pregnancy. These receptor sequences come from a female donor in good health, enrolled as a control in a pregnancy study.

The V and J genes are TRBV30 and TRBJ1-1; possible D gene TRBD1, 5 bases. V lost 5 bases, J lost 4 bases, and 20 bases lay in between. The V gene's germline CDR1 is GTSNPN and CDR2 SVGIG (reference sequence). The CDR3 covers 15 residues. This chain's CDR3 is CAWENPGDRSTEAFF. CDR3 sequence (DNA): TGTGCCTGGGAGAACCCGGGGGATCGGAGCACTGAAGCTTTCTTT.

A word on this clone: The same CDR3 is also encoded by other DNA sequences in this sample. The chain employs TRBV7-2 and TRBJ2-5; D is perhaps TRBD2 (6 bases). Trimming cost V 0 bases and J 5 bases, with 7 bases left between them. This CDR3 contains 13 residues. In germline, CDR1 is SGHTA, CDR2 FQGNSA. The CDR3 sequence: CASSLAGGETQYF. The CDR3 nucleotides are TGTGCCAGCAGCTTAGCTGGGGGGGAGACCCAGTACTTC.

The rearrangement links TRBV6-5 to TRBJ2-1, with 9 bases aligning to TRBD2. This CDR3 region has 16 residues. Trimming took 4 bases from V and 9 from J; bases not matched to a gene: 13. Germline-derived CDR1 and CDR2 are MNHEY and SVGAGI. The CDR3 here is CASSSRGGGRASEQFF. Written as DNA, the CDR3 is TGTGCCAGCAGTTCCCGCGGGGGCGGGAGGGCCAGTGAGCAGTTCTTC.

This chain joins TRBV5-6 and TRBJ1-1; no definite D call. The CDR3 extends over 13 amino acids. With 4 bases removed from V and 1 base from J, the gap between germline ends came to 8 bases. The germline V gene encodes CDR1 SGHDT and CDR2 YYEEEE. The CDR3 region has the DNA TGTGCCAGCAGCCCGAGGAGGAACACTGAAGCTTTCTTT. Translated: CASSPRRNTEAFF.

The rearrangement joins TRBV5-6 to TRBJ2-1, with D possibly being TRBD1 (6 bases). From germline, CDR1 is SGHDT and CDR2 YYEEEE. V was pared by 2 bases and J by 0 bases, with 18 bases between. This CDR3 spans 18 amino acids. Here the CDR3 reads CASSFSGQGTSSYNEQFF. For the CDR3, the DNA is TGTGCCAGCAGCTTTAGTGGTCAGGGGACGAGCTCCTACAATGAGCAGTTCTTC.

J is TRBJ2-7 and V is TRBV28, with a tentative D call TRBD2 (6 bases). The CDR3 sequence is 17 residues long. The germline V and J ends were trimmed by 2 bases and 2 bases, with 19 bases remaining between them. The V gene's germline CDR1 is MDHEN and CDR2 SYDVKM. The CDR3 loop reads CASSLDVTGLTPYEQYF. The CDR3 coding sequence is TGTGCCAGCAGTTTAGATGTCACGGGACTTACCCCCTACGAGCAGTACTTC. The full variable domain, in which reference TRBV28 and TRBJ2-7 provide the parts outside the CDR3, is DVKVTQSSRYLVKRTGEKVFLECVQDMDHENMFWYRQDPGLGLRLIYFSYDVKMKEKGDIPEGYSVSREKKERFSLILESASTNQTSMYLCASSLDVTGLTPYEQYFGPGTRLTVT.

This chain connects TRBV6-1 to TRBJ2-7, with TRBD2 as a possible D gene (7 bases). The CDR3 contains 17 residues. The germline V and J ends were trimmed by 2 bases and 3 bases, with 20 bases remaining between them. The germline V gene encodes CDR1 MNHNS and CDR2 SASEGT. The DNA for the CDR3 is TGTGCCAGCAGTGAATCCGGGGGGCCGGCTCCTATCTACGAGCAGTACTTC. Residues: CASSESGGPAPIYEQYF.

The chain carries TRBV18 and TRBJ1-2; 7 positions agree with TRBD1. Trimming removed 3 bases from V and 0 bases from J; junction bases left unmatched: 7. This CDR3 comprises 16 residues. The germline V gene encodes CDR1 KGHSH and CDR2 LQKENI. This CDR3 reads CASSPRQGTTNYGYTF. The DNA for the CDR3 is TGTGCCAGCTCACCCCGACAGGGCACAACTAACTATGGCTACACCTTC.

This clone turned up a few times. The chain links TRBV29-1 to TRBJ1-1; D is unclear. V dropped 3 bases and J dropped 5 bases, with 4 bases sitting between them. Germline CDR1 is SQVTM and CDR2 is ANQGSEA. The CDR3 totals 10 residues. CDR3 amino acids: CSVDITEAFF. CDR3 sequence (DNA): TGCAGCGTTGATATTACTGAAGCTTTCTTT. Full variable domain (missing parts from reference TRBV29-1 and TRBJ1-1): SAVISQKPSRDICQRGTSLTIQCQVDSQVTMMFWYRQQPGQSLTLIATANQGSEATYESGFVIDKFPISRPNLTFSTLTVSNMSPEDSSIYLCSVDITEAFFGQGTRLTVV.

This clone occurred once. This chain links TRBV15 with TRBJ2-1; 9 bases are a match to TRBD1. The CDR3 has 17 residues. CDR1 is LNHNV, CDR2 YYDKDF, per germline (reference sequence). The V gene end was trimmed by 1 base and the J gene end by 3 bases; junction bases not matched to a gene: 7. CDR3 sequence (DNA): TGTGCCACCAGCAGAGCCGTGGGACAGGGAATCTACAATGAGCAGTTCTTC. Amino acid sequence: CATSRAVGQGIYNEQFF.

The chain links TRBV7-9 to TRBJ2-7, with D tentatively TRBD2 (6 bases). The V and J ends lost 6 bases and 5 bases respectively, with 17 bases between them. From germline, CDR1 is SEHNR and CDR2 FQNEAQ (reference sequence). The CDR3 is 14 residues long. In nucleotides, the CDR3 is TGTGCCAGCAGTCCTAGCTACGGAGGGGACGAGCAGTACTTC. It specifies CASSPSYGGDEQYF.

The V call is TRBV11-2, the J call TRBJ2-3; perhaps TRBD1 as D (6 bases). In germline, CDR1 is SGHAT, CDR2 FQNNGV. V dropped 3 bases and J dropped 1 base, with 11 bases sitting between them. The CDR3 covers 15 residues. In DNA form, the CDR3 reads TGTGCCAGCAGCTTTGAACAGGGCCGCACAGATACGCAGTATTTT. This translates into CASSFEQGRTDTQYF.

The chain carries TRBV27 and TRBJ2-1; 7 nucleotides line up with TRBD1. Germline CDR1 and CDR2: MNHEY and SMNVEV (reference sequence). V gave up 4 bases and J gave up 6 bases; unmatched junction bases: 6. This CDR3 is built from 14 residues. The CDR3 loop reads CASSSLGQFNEQFF. The DNA of the CDR3 is TGTGCCAGCAGTTCCTTGGGACAGTTCAATGAGCAGTTCTTC.

CDR3 protein: CASRASQGPSEAFF. CDR3 in DNA: TGTGCCAGCAGGGCCTCTCAGGGCCCTTCGGAAGCTTTCTTT. The chain employs TRBV6-1 and TRBJ1-1; TRBD1 might be the D (5 bases). The germline gives CDR1 MNHNS, CDR2 SASEGT. The CDR3 is 14 amino acids. V was trimmed by 6 bases and J by 8 bases, leaving 19 bases between them.

The chain combines TRBV19 with TRBJ2-7; 8 bases line up with TRBD2. With 3 bases clipped from V and 4 bases from J, the junction kept 8 bases outside the gene matches. Germline loops: CDR1 LNHDA, CDR2 SQIVND (reference sequence). This CDR3 has 15 residues. CDR3 region: CASSMVGSGIYEQYF. CDR3 sequence (DNA): TGTGCCAGTAGTATGGTTGGTAGCGGGATATACGAGCAGTACTTC.

DNA for the CDR3: TGTGCCTCGACCCAAGGGGACTCTTACTACACCTTC. Protein: CASTQGDSYYTF. The chain uses TRBV2 and TRBJ1-2; D might be TRBD1 (5 bases). Germline CDR1 is SNHLY and CDR2 is FYNNEI. Trimming stripped 11 bases from V and 10 bases from J, with 20 bases between. This CDR3 has 12 residues.

The chain employs TRBV28 and TRBJ1-1; D is perhaps TRBD1 (5 bases). The CDR3 sequence is 15 residues long. V dropped 7 bases and J dropped 1 base, with 16 bases sitting between them. The V gene's germline CDR1 is MDHEN and CDR2 SYDVKM. In DNA, the CDR3 is TGTGCCAGCACCTCCTACCCCGGGGGGAACACTGAAGCTTTCTTT. As protein: CASTSYPGGNTEAFF. The whole variable domain, remainder taken from reference TRBV28 and TRBJ1-1, is DVKVTQSSRYLVKRTGEKVFLECVQDMDHENMFWYRQDPGLGLRLIYFSYDVKMKEKGDIPEGYSVSREKKERFSLILESASTNQTSMYLCASTSYPGGNTEAFFGQGTRLTVV.

This sequence joins TRBV6-5 and TRBJ2-7; 10 bases are shared with TRBD2. Germline values: CDR1 MNHEY, CDR2 SVGAGI. V was pared by 0 bases and J by 6 bases, with 5 bases of the junction left unmatched. This CDR3 is built from 15 residues. The CDR3 sequence is CASSYSSSGSREQYF. The CDR3 DNA reads TGTGCCAGCAGTTACTCTTCTAGCGGGAGTCGCGAGCAGTACTTC.

The V gene is TRBV7-2, the J gene TRBJ2-7, with D uncertain. CDR1 is SGHTA and CDR2 is FQGNSA in the germline V gene. The CDR3 totals 13 residues. Trimming cost V 3 bases and J 2 bases, with 8 bases left between them. This CDR3 reads CASSFASPYEQYF. The CDR3 DNA follows: TGTGCCAGCAGCTTTGCGTCCCCCTACGAGCAGTACTTC.

This clone was found once. The chain carries TRBV5-6 and TRBJ2-5, with TRBD2 matching over 7 bases. The CDR3 has 14 residues. Germline assignment: CDR1 SGHDT and CDR2 YYEEEE. V lost 2 bases, J lost 3 bases, and 4 bases stayed unmatched. Written as DNA, the CDR3 is TGTGCCAGCAGCTTCTCTGGGGGGGAAGAGACCCAGTACTTC. It specifies CASSFSGGEETQYF.

The CDR3 here is CASRPQGALTGELFF. Here the CDR3 DNA reads TGTGCCAGCAGACCACAGGGGGCGCTCACCGGGGAGCTGTTTTTT. The chain carries TRBV27 and TRBJ2-2; TRBD1 agrees at 9 bases. CDR1 is MNHEY, CDR2 SMNVEV, per germline (reference sequence). V shed 6 bases, J shed 4 bases, and the junction held 6 bases outside the gene matches. CDR3 length equals 15 residues.

The genes are TRBV27 and TRBJ2-5, with D perhaps matching TRBD1 (6 bases). Trimming shortened V by 4 bases and J by 4 bases, and 16 bases separated the two germline ends. Germline V CDR1 and CDR2: MNHEY, SMNVEV (reference sequence). The CDR3 is 15 residues long. CDR3 residues: CASSSLPTGVETQYF. The CDR3 DNA sequence: TGTGCCAGCAGTTCCCTCCCGACAGGTGTAGAGACCCAGTACTTC.

CDR3 bases: TGTGCCACCAGCCGTGGGGGGCAGGGGGCTATTGAGACCCAGTACTTC. Its translation: CATSRGGQGAIETQYF. The chain links TRBV15 to TRBJ2-5; 8 bases fit TRBD1. Germline assignment: CDR1 LNHNV and CDR2 YYDKDF (reference sequence). The length of the CDR3 is 16 residues. Losses at the gene ends were 5 bases for V and 5 bases for J; bases not matched to a gene: 13.

The chain uses TRBV6-6 and TRBJ1-6; D is unclear. CDR3 length: 11 residues. CDR1 and CDR2 (germline): MNHNY, SVGAGI (reference sequence). V shed 6 bases and J shed 6 bases, with 3 bases lying between them. The CDR3 sequence is CASRANSPLHF. The CDR3 DNA reads as TGTGCCAGCAGAGCTAATTCACCCCTCCACTTT.

V and J are TRBV11-3 and TRBJ2-1; 16 bases line up with TRBD2. Germline V gives CDR1 SGHNT, CDR2 YENEEA. Trimming at V came to 5 bases and at J to 0 bases, leaving 4 bases not matched to a gene. The CDR3 runs to 18 residues. The CDR3, as DNA: TGTGCCAGCAGCCCGGGACTAGCGGGGGGGACCTCCTACAATGAGCAGTTCTTC. This gives the protein CASSPGLAGGTSYNEQFF. Complete variable domain (other parts from reference TRBV11-3 and TRBJ2-1): EAGVVQSPRYKIIEKKQPVAFWCNPISGHNTLYWYLQNLGQGPELLIRYENEEAVDDSQLPKDRFSAERLKGVDSTLKIQPAELGDSAVYLCASSPGLAGGTSYNEQFFGPGTRLTVL.

This chain's CDR3 is CSVGQGLTSGSGKDTQYF. CDR3 DNA: TGCAGCGTTGGTCAGGGGTTAACTAGCGGGAGTGGAAAAGATACGCAGTATTTT. This sequence joins TRBV29-1 and TRBJ2-3; 11 nucleotides line up with TRBD2. With V trimmed by 4 bases and J by 5 bases, 17 bases remained unmatched. The CDR3 extends over 18 amino acids. Germline lookup yields CDR1 SQVTM and CDR2 ANQGSEA.

This rearrangement joins TRBV4-1 to TRBJ1-2; 8 nucleotides line up with TRBD1. CDR1 MGHRA and CDR2 YSYEKL come from the germline V gene. Trimming took 4 bases from V and 4 from J; bases not matched to a gene: 8. The CDR3 sequence is 15 residues long. CDR3 region: CASSPEGQEGYGYTF. In DNA, the CDR3 is TGCGCCAGCAGCCCAGAGGGACAGGAGGGCTATGGCTACACCTTC.

The rearrangement links TRBV25-1 to TRBJ2-7, with TRBD2 matching 8 bases. CDR1 is MGHDK, CDR2 SYGVNS, per germline. This CDR3 has 12 amino acids. The junction had 5 bases not matched to a gene; V was cut back by 7 bases and J by 6 bases. Here the CDR3 DNA reads TGTGCCAGCACCCCCGCGGGGGGCGAGCAGTACTTC. This codes for CASTPAGGEQYF.

The V call is TRBV28, the J call TRBJ2-7; 14 nucleotides match TRBD2. The trim removed 8 bases at V and 6 bases at J, leaving 9 bases unmatched. CDR1 and CDR2 (germline): MDHEN, SYDVKM. The CDR3 spans 15 residues. The CDR3 nucleotides are TGTGCCAGCCGACTAGCGGGAGGGCGGAATATCGAGCAGTACTTC. This sequence encodes CASRLAGGRNIEQYF.